The present entry profiles one T cell receptor beta chain with its context. Here immunoSEQ multiplex PCR was the method, and the copy in TCRdb shows in-frame clones only, minus some. There are 85,000 to 90,000 clones in the sample; roughly nine tenths occur only once, and 2.2% lies in the top ten. The CDR3 is 14 residues long. The trim removed 4 bases at V and 9 bases at J, leaving 8 bases unmatched. Germline values: CDR1 GTSNPN, CDR2 SVGIG (reference sequence). The entry originates in a study of T cell responses to AZD1222 COVID-19 vaccine. Sample: peripheral blood, taken on day 0 of AZD1222 vaccination. This sequence was found in an adult in good health. This rearrangement joins TRBV30 to TRBJ2-3; 12 positions match TRBD2. CDR3 amino acids: CAWNGLAGGPTQYF. The CDR3 region has the DNA TGTGCCTGGAATGGGCTAGCGGGGGGGCCGACGCAGTATTTT.